This passage covers 29 T cell receptor beta chains from one sample sequenced in a study of shared clonotypes between healthy human individuals. Produced via immunoSEQ multiplex PCR; TCRdb's table is partial and in-frame only. The repertoire holds around 200,000 clones, with about 68% as singletons. The sample was memory CD4+ T cells sorted from blood. Noted subset: CD45RA-negative fraction. Source of these receptors: a young man in good health.

The chain employs TRBV11-2 and TRBJ1-5, with TRBD1 identical over 10 bases. Germline lookup yields CDR1 SGHAT and CDR2 FQNNGV. The CDR3 runs to 14 residues. Unmatched junction bases numbered 12, after V lost 4 bases and J lost 15 bases. CDR3 in amino acids: CASSSRDRGSTWHF. CDR3 nucleotide sequence: TGTGCCAGCAGCTCCCGGGACAGGGGTTCCACATGGCATTTT.

V is TRBV2 and J is TRBJ2-7; 8 nucleotides line up with TRBD2. Looked up from germline, CDR1 is SNHLY and CDR2 is FYNNEI. The CDR3 extends over 14 amino acids. Trimming removed 5 bases from V and 5 bases from J; junction bases left unmatched: 8. The CDR3 is CASSQERESHEQYF. CDR3 nucleotide sequence: TGTGCCAGCAGTCAGGAGCGGGAGAGCCACGAGCAGTACTTC.

The sample holds one count of this clone. The CDR3 DNA sequence: TGTGCCAGCAGCTTACCGCTGTACACTGAAGCTTTCTTT. As protein: CASSLPLYTEAFF. The V gene is TRBV7-2, the J gene TRBJ1-1; D ambiguous. The CDR3 sequence is 13 residues long. Germline V lookup: CDR1 SGHTA, CDR2 FQGNSA. V lost 2 bases and J lost 3, with 7 bases in between. The variable domain in full, completed from reference TRBV7-2 and TRBJ1-1, reads GAGVSQSPSNKVTEKGKDVELRCDPISGHTALYWYRQSLGQGLEFLIYFQGNSAPDKSGLPSDRFSAERTGGSVSTLTIQRTQQEDSAVYLCASSLPLYTEAFFGQGTRLTVV.

The rearrangement uses TRBV29-1 and TRBJ2-3; D is ambiguous. V was clipped by 7 bases and J by 5 bases, with 7 bases between them. The CDR3 covers 10 residues. Germline lookup yields CDR1 SQVTM and CDR2 ANQGSEA. The chain's CDR3 is CSASQDTQYF. In DNA form, the CDR3 reads TGCAGCGCGTCACAAGATACGCAGTATTTT.

V gene TRBV14 combines with J gene TRBJ2-1, with TRBD2 identical over 11 bases. V lost 4 bases, J lost 7 bases, and 12 bases stayed unmatched. The CDR3 spans 17 residues. Germline values: CDR1 SGHDN, CDR2 FVKESK. In DNA form, the CDR3 reads TGTGCCAGCAGCCCCTTGGGATTAGCGGGAGGGAGAAATGAGCAGTTCTTC. Protein: CASSPLGLAGGRNEQFF.

This rearrangement joins TRBV6-5 to TRBJ1-2, with 7 bases matching TRBD1. CDR1 and CDR2 from the germline V gene are MNHEY and SVGAGI. The CDR3 consists of 13 residues. V lost 2 bases and J lost 8; bases outside the gene matches: 5. The CDR3 spells CASSYRGRRGYTF. Written as DNA, the CDR3 is TGTGCCAGCAGTTACAGGGGGCGGCGAGGCTACACCTTC.

V usage is TRBV7-8 and J usage is TRBJ2-7; D might be TRBD2 (5 bases). Germline V gene sequence: CDR1 SGHVS, CDR2 FQNEAQ. V lost 5 bases and J 5 bases, leaving 19 bases between the germline ends. The CDR3 has 15 residues. The CDR3 DNA follows: TGTGCCAGCAGCCTTCCCAGTTCTAGTAGCGACGAGCAGTACTTC. Encoded protein: CASSLPSSSSDEQYF.

The chain couples TRBV5-1 to TRBJ2-1, with TRBD2 matching 8 bases. Trimming removed 1 base from V and 6 bases from J; junction bases left unmatched: 9. CDR1 and CDR2 (germline): SGHRS, YFSETQ. The CDR3 is made up of 16 amino acids. The CDR3 region is CASSLRRTSNSNEQFF. Written as DNA, the CDR3 is TGCGCCAGCAGCTTGAGGCGGACTAGCAACTCCAATGAGCAGTTCTTC.

V and J are TRBV5-1 and TRBJ2-7; 9 nucleotides align to TRBD2. The CDR3 is 16 amino acids. Germline trimming cut 1 base from V and 4 bases from J; bases unmatched to any gene: 9. The germline V gene encodes CDR1 SGHRS and CDR2 YFSETQ. The chain's CDR3 is CASSLSPAGGPYEQYF. CDR3 nucleotide sequence: TGCGCCAGCAGCTTGAGTCCCGCGGGAGGGCCATACGAGCAGTACTTC.

The V and J genes are TRBV9 and TRBJ2-3, with D perhaps matching TRBD1 or TRBD2 (5 bases each). The germline V and J ends were trimmed by 4 bases and 4 bases, with 10 bases remaining between them. Germline V gene lookup returns CDR1 SGDLS and CDR2 YYNGEE. There are 13 residues in the CDR3. CDR3 coding DNA: TGTGCCAGCAGCTCCCGAGGGGCAGATACGCAGTATTTT. This encodes CASSSRGADTQYF.

This clone came up many times. This chain links TRBV29-1 with TRBJ2-2; possibly TRBD1 for D (6 bases). V lost 4 bases to trimming and J lost 4 bases, with 16 bases between them. CDR3 length: 15 amino acids. The germline CDR1 and CDR2 sequences are SQVTM and ANQGSEA. This CDR3 reads CSVVGGSFITGELFF. CDR3 coding DNA: TGCAGCGTTGTTGGGGGCAGCTTTATCACCGGGGAGCTGTTTTTT.

In DNA form, the CDR3 reads TGCGCCAGCAGCTTCGGACGGGACCAAGAGACCCAGTACTTC. Protein sequence: CASSFGRDQETQYF. The J gene is TRBJ2-5, the V gene TRBV5-1; no clear D. The V gene lost 2 bases and the J gene lost 0 bases, with 8 bases spanning the gap. Germline V lookup: CDR1 SGHRS, CDR2 YFSETQ. The CDR3 sequence is 14 residues long.

The rearrangement uses TRBV7-2 and TRBJ2-1; D not resolved. V lost 1 base and J 11 bases, leaving 24 bases between the germline ends. The CDR3 consists of 17 residues. Germline CDR1 and CDR2: SGHTA and FQGNSA. The CDR3: CASSLVSVGPGGGKQFF. The DNA of the CDR3 is TGTGCCAGCAGCTTAGTATCGGTCGGGCCCGGCGGTGGGAAGCAGTTCTTC.

In its sample, this clone was seen a few times. J is TRBJ2-3 and V is TRBV11-2; D possibly corresponds to TRBD2 (6 bases). V was clipped by 2 bases and J by 2 bases, with 11 bases between them. In germline, CDR1 is SGHAT, CDR2 FQNNGV. The CDR3 has 15 residues. CDR3 loop: CASSLSGVNTDTQYF. DNA of the CDR3: TGTGCCAGCAGCTTATCGGGAGTGAACACAGATACGCAGTATTTT.

The V and J genes are TRBV28 and TRBJ2-3; 8 positions agree with TRBD2. V shed 7 bases, J shed 0 bases, and the junction held 6 bases outside the gene matches. The CDR3 loop spans 15 amino acids. Looked up from germline, CDR1 is MDHEN and CDR2 is SYDVKM. This CDR3 reads CASTPLADSTDTQYF. CDR3 nucleotide sequence: TGTGCCAGCACCCCACTAGCGGATAGCACAGATACGCAGTATTTT.

This sequence joins TRBV5-1 and TRBJ1-2, with D tentatively TRBD1 (5 bases). The germline V gene encodes CDR1 SGHRS and CDR2 YFSETQ. Trimming removed 4 bases at V and 3 bases at J, with 13 bases between. CDR3 length: 14 residues. This CDR3 is CASSAGGFDYGYTF. The CDR3 bases are TGCGCCAGCAGCGCCGGGGGATTTGACTATGGCTACACCTTC. The full variable domain, in which reference TRBV5-1 and TRBJ1-2 provide the parts outside the CDR3, is KAGVTQTPRYLIKTRGQQVTLSCSPISGHRSVSWYQQTPGQGLQFLFEYFSETQRNKGNFPGRFSGRQFSNSRSEMNVSTLELGDSALYLCASSAGGFDYGYTFGSGTRLTVV.

This clone has just a few counts. This chain links TRBV28 with TRBJ2-3, with no clear D. The CDR3 runs 12 residues. The V end was cut by 6 bases, the J end by 6 bases, with 10 bases between. Germline V gene data show CDR1 as MDHEN and CDR2 as SYDVKM. The CDR3 nucleotides are TGTGCCAGCAGCGAGGTGACTGATACGCAGTATTTT. Residues: CASSEVTDTQYF.

The V gene is TRBV18, the J gene TRBJ1-3, with D tentatively TRBD1 (5 bases). In germline, CDR1 is KGHSH, CDR2 LQKENI. The CDR3 extends over 16 amino acids. V was cut by 5 bases and J by 0 bases, with 14 bases left in between. CDR3 sequence: CASSKDTGLSGNTIYF. CDR3 nucleotides: TGTGCCAGCTCAAAGGACACCGGACTCTCTGGAAACACCATATATTTT.

The chain carries TRBV30 and TRBJ1-2, with D perhaps TRBD1 (6 bases). The CDR3 has 13 residues. Trimming stripped 3 bases from V and 0 bases from J, with 8 bases between. CDR1 is GTSNPN and CDR2 is SVGIG in the germline V gene (reference sequence). CDR3 in DNA: TGTGCCTGGAGGGGACAAGCTAACTATGGCTACACCTTC. Translated: CAWRGQANYGYTF. The variable domain in full, with the rest retrieved from reference TRBV30 and TRBJ1-2, is SQTIHQWPATLVQPVGSPLSLECTVEGTSNPNLYWYRQAAGRGLQLLFYSVGIGQISSEVPQNLSASRPQDRQFILSSKKLLLSDSGFYLCAWRGQANYGYTFGSGTRLTVV.

This sequence joins TRBV7-6 and TRBJ2-7, with D perhaps matching TRBD2 (6 bases). The CDR3 is 13 residues long. V lost 5 bases and J 2 bases, leaving 10 bases between the germline ends. Germline CDR1 is SGHVS and CDR2 is FNYEAQ. The CDR3 sequence is CASSRGTAYEQYF. The CDR3 nucleotides read TGTGCCAGCAGCCGGGGGACCGCCTACGAGCAGTACTTC.

This chain joins TRBV29-1 and TRBJ1-1; D gene unclear. Germline V lookup: CDR1 SQVTM, CDR2 ANQGSEA. The CDR3 is made up of 15 amino acids. V was clipped by 7 bases and J by 4 bases, with 22 bases between them. The CDR3 DNA reads TGCAGCGCCGACCGCGGGTGGGGAAGGATCACTGAAGCTTTCTTT. Amino acids: CSADRGWGRITEAFF.

The rearrangement joins TRBV11-2 to TRBJ2-7, with unresolved D. This CDR3 is 13 amino acids long. V was cut by 5 bases and J by 1 base, with 9 bases left in between. Looked up from germline, CDR1 is SGHAT and CDR2 is FQNNGV. CDR3: CASSRPSSYEQYF. Here the CDR3 DNA reads TGTGCCAGCAGCCGCCCTTCATCCTACGAGCAGTACTTC.

A few counts support this clone. V is TRBV6-1 and J is TRBJ1-2, with D uncertain. V was pared by 4 bases and J by 7 bases, with 16 bases between. CDR1 and CDR2 from the germline V gene are MNHNS and SASEGT. This CDR3 contains 14 residues. The CDR3 loop reads CASSVDGHTAGYTF. CDR3 sequence (DNA): TGTGCCAGCAGTGTGGACGGCCACACTGCTGGCTACACCTTC.

A single count supports this clone. This sequence joins TRBV5-4 and TRBJ2-6; 7 bases align to TRBD2. V lost 5 bases, J lost 0 bases, and 5 bases stayed unmatched. CDR1 and CDR2 from the germline V gene are SGHNT and YYREEE (reference sequence). CDR3 length: 16 amino acids. The CDR3 DNA reads TGTGCCAGCAGTTCGGGGGGATTCTCTGGGGCCAACGTCCTGACTTTC. This codes for CASSSGGFSGANVLTF.

The CDR3 bases are TGTGCCAGTAGTGTGGGACAGGGGGCTTACTCTGGGGCCAACGTCCTGACTTTC. It codes for CASSVGQGAYSGANVLTF. The chain uses TRBV19 and TRBJ2-6, with 12 bases matching TRBD1. Germline values: CDR1 LNHDA, CDR2 SQIVND (reference sequence). V gave up 5 bases and J gave up 0 bases; unmatched junction bases: 5. CDR3 length: 18 residues.

The genes are TRBV7-9 and TRBJ2-2, with D unresolved. The CDR3 spans 14 residues. Germline CDR1 is SEHNR and CDR2 is FQNEAQ (reference sequence). V gave up 6 bases and J gave up 0 bases, with 8 bases separating them. In nucleotides, the CDR3 is TGTGCCAGCAGATTCACAGCGAACACCGGGGAGCTGTTTTTT. Encoded protein: CASRFTANTGELFF.

The CDR3, as DNA: TGTGCCAGTATGACAGGCCTCGGGGAGCAGTACTTC. Translating gives CASMTGLGEQYF. The rearrangement joins TRBV6-6 to TRBJ2-7, with D possibly matching TRBD1 (6 bases). The germline V gene has CDR1 MNHNY and CDR2 SVGAGI (reference sequence). There are 12 residues in the CDR3. Trimming took off 9 bases at V and 7 bases at J, with 16 bases between the two ends.

The chain employs TRBV27 and TRBJ1-2; a weak D match, TRBD1 (5 bases). V gave up 5 bases and J gave up 7 bases, with 20 bases separating them. CDR1 and CDR2 (germline): MNHEY, SMNVEV (reference sequence). The length of the CDR3 is 15 residues. The CDR3: CASSPSSWGIGGYTF. The CDR3 DNA sequence: TGTGCCAGCAGTCCCTCGTCTTGGGGGATTGGTGGCTACACCTTC.

The V call is TRBV18, the J call TRBJ1-2, with 7 bases identical to TRBD1. Germline V gene data show CDR1 as KGHSH and CDR2 as LQKENI. Losses at the gene ends were 4 bases for V and 3 bases for J; bases not matched to a gene: 5. There are 14 residues in the CDR3. Here the CDR3 reads CASSLGQDYYGYTF. As DNA, the CDR3 is TGTGCCAGCTCACTCGGACAGGATTACTATGGCTACACCTTC.